This T cell receptor beta chain was sequenced in a study of blood T cells in healthy people across ages. Overall study results and limits: Significant beta diversity loss was already apparent by age approximately 38, declining roughly linearly. Long-lived and aged donors differed, with more naive CD4+ cells and higher diversity in the long-lived.

For the second PCR, which ran for about 7 to 11 cycles, a sample-barcoded 5' primer and a J-beta primer mix were used. The authors tagged each cDNA molecule using a template-switch adaptor with 12 random nucleotides. TCRdb re-called the 5' RACE reads with MiXCR, one entry per CDR3 protein. Among about 1.8 million distinct CDR3 sequences listed, roughly 50% were seen once. This CDR3 spans 15 amino acids. Germline loops: CDR1 MGHRA, CDR2 YSYEKL. The V gene end was trimmed by 2 bases and the J gene end by 2 bases; junction bases not matched to a gene: 4. As for this clonotype: Its antigen is still unknown.

What was sequenced was blood. The TCR originated in a woman between 40 and 55 years old in good health. This chain uses TRBV4-1 with TRBJ2-3, with TRBD1 matching over 7 bases. Here the CDR3 DNA reads TGCGCCAGCAGCCAAACCGGGACAGCCACAGATACGCAGTATTTT. Protein sequence: CASSQTGTATDTQYF.